This entry is about one T cell receptor (beta chain). The data derive from a study of T cell changes during pregnancy in multiple sclerosis. The table came from immunoSEQ multiplex PCR; TCRdb's copy has only in-frame clones and leaves some out. The table has around 70,000 clones, 80% to 95% seen once; the top ten hold under 2%. This CDR3 has 17 residues. Per the germline V gene, CDR1 is LGHNA and CDR2 is YSLEER. After removal of 5 bases from V and 4 bases from J, the junction contained 9 bases not matched to a gene. Here the sequenced sample was peripheral blood, taken in the second trimester of pregnancy. This TCR was sampled from a female donor with multiple sclerosis, enrolled in a pregnancy study. The V call is TRBV4-3, the J call TRBJ2-1; TRBD2 matches at 12 bases. CDR3 region: CASSTRLAGEIYNEQFF. The CDR3 DNA follows: TGCGCCAGCAGCACCCGACTAGCGGGGGAAATATACAATGAGCAGTTCTTC.